This TCR beta chain was sequenced during a study of blood T cell repertoires in COVID-19. Only in-frame clones appear in the TCRdb table, and some are missing; sequencing was by immunoSEQ multiplex PCR. The repertoire holds some 170,000 clones, with roughly 86% as singletons. The CDR3 is made up of 15 amino acids. CDR1 is SGHAT, CDR2 FQDESV, per germline (reference sequence). With 3 bases removed from V and 2 bases from J, the gap between germline ends came to 13 bases. The clonotype comes from a woman aged 60-75 years who had recovered from COVID-19. Sequencing was performed on peripheral blood. This rearrangement joins TRBV11-1 to TRBJ2-5; D may be TRBD2 (5 bases). The CDR3 bases are TGTGCCAGCAGCTTGGACGGAACGGGACAAGAGACCCAGTACTTC. This encodes CASSLDGTGQETQYF.